These 15 T cell receptor beta chains were all obtained from the same sample, sequenced in a study of cytomegalovirus exposure and HLA in healthy donors. Primers included in the PCR were 60 Vbeta and 13 Jbeta primers. The repertoire was sequenced with immunoSEQ multiplex PCR; TCRdb's copy has only in-frame clones and lacks some. The data contain around 190,000 clones, around 77% of them seen just once; the ten biggest clones take up roughly 2%. Sequencing used PBMCs. These receptors originate from a man aged 30 to 45 in good health and CMV-seronegative.

In this sample, this clone turned up a few times. The chain couples TRBV4-1 to TRBJ1-5; 11 nucleotides agree with TRBD1. CDR1 is MGHRA and CDR2 is YSYEKL in the germline V gene. The CDR3 runs 16 residues. V was pared by 0 bases and J by 3 bases, with 1 base of the junction left unmatched. CDR3 in amino acids: CASSQDGQGANQPQHF. The CDR3, as DNA: TGCGCCAGCAGCCAAGACGGACAGGGGGCCAATCAGCCCCAGCATTTT.

The gene calls are TRBV5-4 and TRBJ1-2; 11 bases align to TRBD1. From germline, CDR1 is SGHNT and CDR2 YYREEE (reference sequence). The CDR3 spans 14 residues. After removal of 3 bases from V and 7 bases from J, the junction contained 5 bases not matched to a gene. CDR3 in amino acids: CASSSGTGGGGYTF. CDR3 coding DNA: TGTGCCAGCAGCTCGGGGACAGGGGGTGGTGGCTACACCTTC.

The chain recombines TRBV4-1 with TRBJ2-7, with 12 bases matching TRBD2. Germline loops: CDR1 MGHRA, CDR2 YSYEKL. The trim removed 1 base at V and 2 bases at J, leaving 3 bases unmatched. The CDR3 extends over 16 amino acids. CDR3 residues: CASSQGRLAGAYEQYF. As DNA, the CDR3 is TGCGCCAGCAGCCAAGGCCGACTAGCGGGAGCCTACGAGCAGTACTTC.

This rearrangement joins TRBV30 to TRBJ2-1; D not resolved. V gave up 4 bases and J gave up 1 base, with 11 bases separating them. The germline V gene encodes CDR1 GTSNPN and CDR2 SVGIG (reference sequence). The CDR3 spans 14 residues. The CDR3 DNA follows: TGTGCCTGGACCGTACGTAGATCCTACAATGAGCAGTTCTTC. Amino acid sequence: CAWTVRRSYNEQFF. The whole variable domain, remainder taken from reference TRBV30 and TRBJ2-1, is SQTIHQWPATLVQPVGSPLSLECTVEGTSNPNLYWYRQAAGRGLQLLFYSVGIGQISSEVPQNLSASRPQDRQFILSSKKLLLSDSGFYLCAWTVRRSYNEQFFGPGTRLTVL.

The V call is TRBV4-2, the J call TRBJ2-3, with 7 bases matching TRBD1. With 4 bases clipped from V and 0 bases from J, the junction kept 10 bases outside the gene matches. The length of the CDR3 is 17 residues. Germline lookup yields CDR1 LGHNA and CDR2 YNFKEQ. The chain's CDR3 is CASSRDPTGLSTDTQYF. DNA for the CDR3: TGTGCCAGCAGCCGAGACCCGACAGGGCTTAGCACAGATACGCAGTATTTT.

J is TRBJ1-4 and V is TRBV6-1; the D gene is possibly TRBD1 (6 bases). V gave up 2 bases and J gave up 6 bases, with 25 bases separating them. The CDR3 length is 19 residues. Germline V gene lookup returns CDR1 MNHNS and CDR2 SASEGT. CDR3: CASSEKSGGTWQLDEKLFF. The CDR3 DNA reads as TGTGCCAGCAGTGAAAAGTCGGGGGGCACTTGGCAGTTGGATGAAAAACTGTTTTTT.

The chain employs TRBV9 and TRBJ2-7; unclear D gene. The CDR3 has 16 amino acids. Trimming shortened V by 4 bases and J by 5 bases, and 22 bases separated the two germline ends. Germline V gene sequence: CDR1 SGDLS, CDR2 YYNGEE. CDR3 in amino acids: CASSLPPTTEVNEQYF. CDR3 sequence (DNA): TGTGCCAGCAGCCTCCCACCCACGACCGAGGTGAACGAGCAGTACTTC. Using reference TRBV9 and TRBJ2-7 for the parts outside the CDR3, the full variable domain is DSGVTQTPKHLITATGQRVTLRCSPRSGDLSVYWYQQSLDQGLQFLIQYYNGEERAKGNILERFSAQQFPDLHSELNLSSLELGDSALYFCASSLPPTTEVNEQYFGPGTRLTVT.

The V call is TRBV6-6, the J call TRBJ1-5; 8 bases fit TRBD1. Per germline, CDR1 MNHNY and CDR2 SVGAGI (reference sequence). V lost 6 bases, J lost 3 bases, and 10 bases stayed unmatched. The CDR3 consists of 16 residues. The CDR3 loop reads CASRQGQGVPNQPQHF. The CDR3 coding sequence is TGTGCCAGCAGGCAAGGACAGGGAGTCCCCAATCAGCCCCAGCATTTT.

The rearrangement links TRBV9 to TRBJ2-1; 8 nucleotides match TRBD2. Germline CDR1 and CDR2: SGDLS and YYNGEE. The V segment lost 3 bases and the J segment 4 bases; nucleotides outside the gene matches: 6. The CDR3 loop spans 15 amino acids. CDR3 DNA sequence: TGTGCCAGCAGCGCCCGGCTAGCGGGTTACAATGAGCAGTTCTTC. Translating gives CASSARLAGYNEQFF.

The chain uses TRBV10-3 and TRBJ2-3, with TRBD2 matching over 10 bases. J gave up 4 bases and V 4 bases, and 14 bases lay outside the gene matches. The CDR3 consists of 18 residues. Looked up from germline, CDR1 is ENHRY and CDR2 is SYGVKD. CDR3 nucleotides: TGTGCCATCAGTGTTAAGCGGGAGGGGCCAAATGGGGCAGATACGCAGTATTTT. Its translation: CAISVKREGPNGADTQYF.

The J gene is TRBJ1-6, the V gene TRBV30; 7 positions match TRBD1. This CDR3 contains 16 residues. V was pared by 0 bases and J by 2 bases, with 4 bases of the junction left unmatched. Per germline, CDR1 GTSNPN and CDR2 SVGIG (reference sequence). CDR3 nucleotide sequence: TGTGCCTGGAGTGTACTTCAGGGGGCCTATAATTCACCCCTCCACTTT. Encoded protein: CAWSVLQGAYNSPLHF.

The V call is TRBV21-1, the J call TRBJ2-7; the table assigns TRBD2, which was not confirmed against the DNA. TRBV21-1 is an annotated pseudogene. The CDR3 runs to 14 residues. CDR3 nucleotide sequence: TGTGCCAGCAGCTCAACCGGGACTAGCTACGAGCAGTACTTC. This translates into CASSSTGTSYEQYF.

This sequence joins TRBV7-2 and TRBJ2-1, with TRBD2 matching 8 bases. This CDR3 has 18 residues. CDR1 SGHTA and CDR2 FQGNSA come from the germline V gene. After removal of 2 bases from V and 0 bases from J, the junction contained 9 bases not matched to a gene. CDR3 sequence (DNA): TGTGCCAGCAGCTTATTTATGGGGAGCGGGAGCTCCTACAATGAGCAGTTCTTC. The encoded protein is CASSLFMGSGSSYNEQFF.

This chain joins TRBV10-3 and TRBJ2-7, with TRBD1 matching 9 bases. Germline trimming cut 7 bases from V and 0 bases from J; bases unmatched to any gene: 4. Germline CDR1 reads ENHRY; CDR2 reads SYGVKD. The CDR3 has 14 residues. This chain's CDR3 is CAIKGTGISYEQYF. CDR3 coding DNA: TGTGCCATCAAAGGGACAGGGATCTCCTACGAGCAGTACTTC.

V is TRBV11-2 and J is TRBJ2-3; 9 bases line up with TRBD1. The trim removed 5 bases at V and 2 bases at J, leaving 14 bases unmatched. The CDR3 runs to 18 residues. CDR1 is SGHAT, CDR2 FQNNGV, per germline. As DNA, the CDR3 is TGTGCCAGCAGCAGCAAGGGACAGGGAAGGATTAACACAGATACGCAGTATTTT. Encoded protein: CASSSKGQGRINTDTQYF. Combining the CDR3 with reference TRBV11-2 and TRBJ2-3 gives the whole variable domain EAGVAQSPRYKIIEKRQSVAFWCNPISGHATLYWYQQILGQGPKLLIQFQNNGVVDDSQLPKDRFSAERLKGVDSTLKIQPAKLEDSAVYLCASSSKGQGRINTDTQYFGPGTRLTVL.